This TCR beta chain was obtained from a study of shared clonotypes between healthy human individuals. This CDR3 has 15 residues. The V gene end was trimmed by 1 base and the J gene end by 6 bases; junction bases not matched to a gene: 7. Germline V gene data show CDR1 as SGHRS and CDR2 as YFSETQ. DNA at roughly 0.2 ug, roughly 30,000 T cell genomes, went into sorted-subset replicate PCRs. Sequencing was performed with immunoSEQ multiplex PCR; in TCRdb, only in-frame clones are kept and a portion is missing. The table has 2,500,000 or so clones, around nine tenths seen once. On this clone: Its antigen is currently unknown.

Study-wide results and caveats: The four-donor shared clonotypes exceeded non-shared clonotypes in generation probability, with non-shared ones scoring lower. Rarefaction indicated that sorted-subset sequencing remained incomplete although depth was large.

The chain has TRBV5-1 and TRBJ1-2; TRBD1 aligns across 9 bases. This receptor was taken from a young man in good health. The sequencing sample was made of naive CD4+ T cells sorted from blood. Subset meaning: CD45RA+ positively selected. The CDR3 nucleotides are TGCGCCAGCAGCTTGACGGAGGACAGGGGTCATGGCTACACCTTC. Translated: CASSLTEDRGHGYTF.